One sample yielded the 15 T cell receptor beta chains listed below, sequenced in a study of cytomegalovirus exposure and HLA in healthy donors. 13 Jbeta primers and 60 Vbeta primers were used for the PCR. The table came from immunoSEQ multiplex PCR; TCRdb's copy has only in-frame clones and leaves some out. The sample holds under 150,000 clones, approximately 69% seen once. Input material: PBMCs. The receptors derive from a woman in her thirties or forties in good health and CMV-seropositive.

The chain is built from TRBV2 and TRBJ2-5; no clear D gene. Germline V gene data show CDR1 as SNHLY and CDR2 as FYNNEI. The CDR3 is 10 residues long. V lost 6 bases, J lost 4 bases, and 3 bases lay in between. CDR3 amino acids: CASSGETQYF. The CDR3 bases are TGTGCCAGCAGCGGAGAGACCCAGTACTTC.

CDR3: CASSYQQGADTGELFF. In DNA, the CDR3 is TGTGCCAGCAGTTACCAACAGGGGGCGGACACCGGGGAGCTGTTTTTT. This chain uses TRBV6-5 with TRBJ2-2; TRBD1 aligns across 9 bases. Trimming took 2 bases from V and 3 from J; bases not matched to a gene: 4. The CDR3 extends over 16 amino acids. Germline values: CDR1 MNHEY, CDR2 SVGAGI.

The CDR3 here is CASSPRRLNTEAFF. CDR3 DNA sequence: TGTGCCAGCAGCCCCCGGAGGCTTAACACTGAAGCTTTCTTT. The chain has TRBV11-3 and TRBJ1-1; D not resolved. This CDR3 contains 14 residues. Trimming removed 5 bases from V and 2 bases from J, with 12 bases in between. Germline CDR1 is SGHNT and CDR2 is YENEEA.

The V gene is TRBV4-2, the J gene TRBJ2-2; D possibly corresponds to TRBD2 (6 bases). The CDR3 extends over 17 amino acids. CDR1 is LGHNA and CDR2 is YNFKEQ in the germline V gene. V was cut by 1 base and J by 3 bases, with 15 bases left in between. The CDR3 DNA sequence: TGTGCCAGCAGCCAAGTGACGGGGGACTCCTACACCGGGGAGCTGTTTTTT. This codes for CASSQVTGDSYTGELFF.

The table lists this clone with a few counts. The chain combines TRBV11-2 with TRBJ2-3; possibly TRBD2 for D (6 bases). The V end lost 1 base, the J end lost 4 bases, and 15 bases lay between the germline ends. From germline, CDR1 is SGHAT and CDR2 FQNNGV. The CDR3 has 16 residues. The CDR3 nucleotides are TGTGCCAGCAGCTTAGGGTCGGTAGCGGCCGCAGATACGCAGTATTTT. This encodes CASSLGSVAAADTQYF.

The rearrangement joins TRBV5-1 to TRBJ2-7, with 11 bases fitting TRBD2. The germline V gene encodes CDR1 SGHRS and CDR2 YFSETQ. The CDR3 covers 16 residues. J gave up 5 bases and V 0 bases, and 7 bases lay outside the gene matches. The DNA of the CDR3 is TGCGCCAGCAGCTTGGCTCTAGCGGGAGGAGTTGACGAGCAGTACTTC. Translation gives CASSLALAGGVDEQYF.

This chain uses TRBV6-5 with TRBJ1-5; TRBD1 agrees at 8 bases. The V gene's germline CDR1 is MNHEY and CDR2 SVGAGI. Trimming took 8 bases from V and 5 from J; bases not matched to a gene: 11. This CDR3 contains 15 residues. The CDR3 reads CASRGFGQGDQPQHF. The CDR3, as DNA: TGTGCCAGCCGCGGCTTCGGACAGGGAGATCAGCCCCAGCATTTT.

The V gene is TRBV5-5, the J gene TRBJ1-2; 8 positions match TRBD1. This CDR3 has 14 residues. Germline CDR1 SGHKS, CDR2 YYEKEE (reference sequence). The J segment lost 4 bases and the V segment lost 4 bases, leaving 6 bases of the junction unmatched. CDR3 DNA sequence: TGTGCCAGCAGCCTAGACAGGGGACTCTATGGCTACACCTTC. The encoded protein is CASSLDRGLYGYTF.

The chain links TRBV5-1 to TRBJ2-5, with a possible D match to TRBD2 (5 bases). CDR1 is SGHRS, CDR2 YFSETQ, per germline. The CDR3 extends over 13 amino acids. V was shortened by 2 bases and J by 2 bases, with 7 bases between the two germline ends. The CDR3 nucleotides are TGCGCCAGCAGCTTTAGCGCTCAAGAGACCCAGTACTTC. This sequence encodes CASSFSAQETQYF.

This clone was seen a few times. The J gene is TRBJ1-1, the V gene TRBV13; 9 bases align to TRBD1. Germline-derived CDR1 and CDR2 are PRHDT and FYEKMQ (reference sequence). V shed 5 bases and J 2 bases; nucleotides not matched to a gene: 15. The CDR3 covers 18 residues. The CDR3 sequence: CASSKGTGFQGRNTEAFF. CDR3 coding DNA: TGTGCCAGCAGCAAAGGGACAGGGTTTCAGGGGAGAAACACTGAAGCTTTCTTT.

Notes on this clone: Germline and junction disagree at one end, which may indicate a read error. This chain links TRBV7-7 with TRBJ2-1; D may be TRBD2 (6 bases). CDR1 and CDR2 (germline): SSHAT, FNYEAQ (reference sequence). The CDR3 covers 15 residues. In DNA form, the CDR3 reads TGTGCTAGCAGCTTAGACGGGACTCAAGGCAATGAGCAGTTCTTC. This codes for CASSLDGTQGNEQFF.

This clone has a handful of counts. This chain connects TRBV9 to TRBJ2-5; 13 bases line up with TRBD2. This CDR3 comprises 16 residues. V dropped 0 bases and J dropped 5; count of bases not matched to a gene: 4. The V gene's germline CDR1 is SGDLS and CDR2 YYNGEE. CDR3 bases: TGTGCCAGCAGCGTAGTCGGGACTAGCGGGAAGGAGACCCAGTACTTC. Its translation: CASSVVGTSGKETQYF.

The chain is built from TRBV27 and TRBJ2-1, with a possible D match to TRBD1 (6 bases). Trimming took off 8 bases at V and 5 bases at J, with 13 bases between the two ends. The CDR3 totals 13 residues. Germline CDR1 MNHEY, CDR2 SMNVEV (reference sequence). In DNA, the CDR3 is TGTGCCAGCCGGCCGGGACAAAACAATGAGCAGTTCTTC. Amino acids: CASRPGQNNEQFF.

The CDR3 DNA reads as TGCGCCAGCAGCTCGGGACTAGCGAACACAGATACGCAGTATTTT. Protein product: CASSSGLANTDTQYF. This chain uses TRBV5-1 with TRBJ2-3; 10 bases map to TRBD2. The V and J ends lost 3 bases and 2 bases, in that order; junction bases with no gene match: 3. The CDR3 length is 15 residues. CDR1 and CDR2 from the germline V gene are SGHRS and YFSETQ. Supplemented by reference TRBV5-1 and TRBJ2-3, the full variable domain reads KAGVTQTPRYLIKTRGQQVTLSCSPISGHRSVSWYQQTPGQGLQFLFEYFSETQRNKGNFPGRFSGRQFSNSRSEMNVSTLELGDSALYLCASSSGLANTDTQYFGPGTRLTVL.

The chain employs TRBV12-5 and TRBJ2-5; 7 bases are a match to TRBD2. The assigned J gene may be wrong: the sequence end matches TRBJ2-7 better. Germline V gene sequence: CDR1 LGHNT, CDR2 FRNRAP. This CDR3 comprises 15 residues. CDR3 bases: TGTGCTAGTGGTTTGGAGCCCGGGACTAACTACGAGCAGTACTTC. Protein: CASGLEPGTNYEQYF.